This TCR beta chain was documented in a study of beta chain features in type 1 diabetes. Broader study findings: Sequencing of cDNA might inflate the share of cells that strongly express TCR. In every one of the four CD4+ subsets, TCRB CDR3s were moderately but significantly shorter in Type 1 diabetes patients. There was no resolution here of whether HLA type influences TCRB rearrangement.

This clone was observed a few times. Its antigen is not known. The V gene's germline CDR1 is MNHEY and CDR2 SVGAGI. The CDR3 sequence is 13 residues long. Trimming took off 7 bases at V and 3 bases at J, with 10 bases between the two ends. Expressed TCRB transcripts got sequenced, as all isolated RNA was reverse transcribed. Libraries were prepared by immunoSEQ multiplex PCR; TCRdb keeps only in-frame clonotypes and omits some of them. Among some 150,000 clones, more than 10% were seen once, and the ten largest hold less than 1.5%. Every participating donor gave one draw, a heparinised blood sample averaging approximately 120 mL. Sorted CD4+ subsets: naive, central memory, regulatory, stem cell-like memory (CD45RO/CCR7/CD25/CD127/CD95/CD27 panel).

The sequenced sample consisted of central memory CD4+ T cells from blood. The chain couples TRBV6-5 to TRBJ1-5; D gene uncertain. The TCR comes from a man younger than 30 with type 1 diabetes. The CDR3 bases are TGTGCCAGCACGGAATCCTCCAATCAGCCCCAGCATTTT. Its translation: CASTESSNQPQHF.